The present TCR beta chain was sequenced within a study of blood T cells in healthy people across ages. The study's findings and limits: Because sorting was not performed, PBMCs prevented conclusive naive versus antigen-experienced comparison. TCR beta diversity, measured per million T cells, fell in a roughly linear way with age.

Isolation recovered at least 6.5 million PBMCs from every sample. The germline V gene has CDR1 SGHAT and CDR2 FQNNGV. Between the trimmed V and J ends, which lost 3 bases and 5 bases, there was a span of 8 bases. This CDR3 spans 12 amino acids. Then a second PCR, running roughly 7 to 11 cycles, was carried out with a sample-barcoded 5' primer and a J-beta primer mix. Every molecule of cDNA carried a tag from a template-switch adaptor with 12 random nucleotides. Using its own MiXCR run on the 5' RACE reads, TCRdb lists one record per CDR3 protein. Found here are 650,000 to 1,000,000 distinct CDR3 sequences, around 36% of them singletons; the top ten hold roughly 13%. Regarding this clonotype: Its specificity is unknown.

The J gene is TRBJ2-7, the V gene TRBV11-2, with unresolved D. This sequence was found in a man younger than 35 in good health. Input material: blood. CDR3 nucleotide sequence: TGTGCCAGCAGCTTCGATCCCCACGAGCAGTACTTC. Translating it yields CASSFDPHEQYF.